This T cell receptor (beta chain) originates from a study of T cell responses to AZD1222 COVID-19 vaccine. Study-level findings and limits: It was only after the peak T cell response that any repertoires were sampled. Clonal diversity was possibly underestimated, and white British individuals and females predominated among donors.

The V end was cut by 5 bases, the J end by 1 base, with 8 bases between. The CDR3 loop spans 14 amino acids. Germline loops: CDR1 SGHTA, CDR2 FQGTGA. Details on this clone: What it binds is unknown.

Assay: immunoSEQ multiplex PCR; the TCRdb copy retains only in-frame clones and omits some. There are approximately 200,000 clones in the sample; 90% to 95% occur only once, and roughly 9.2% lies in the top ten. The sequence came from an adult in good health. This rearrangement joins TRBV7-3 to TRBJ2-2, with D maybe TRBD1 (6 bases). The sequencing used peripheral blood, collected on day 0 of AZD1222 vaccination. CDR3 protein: CASSRDMNTGELFF. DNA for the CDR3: TGTGCCAGCAGCCGGGACATGAACACCGGGGAGCTGTTTTTT.